This T cell receptor (beta chain) was identified during a study of OX40 agonist ivuxolimab in advanced cancers. Study information: As their treatment, patients were administered ivuxolimab, an agonistic anti-OX40 (CD134) antibody. Study-level findings and limits: Low normalized clonal expansion also occurred in some nonresponding patients.

Some clones are missing from TCRdb's copy, which holds only in-frame ones; the method was immunoSEQ multiplex PCR. The sample contains around 22,000 clones, about 83% of which appear only once. Patients were ruled out by autoimmune disease history or systemic immunosuppression. Collection of blood occurred at baseline, at cycle 4 day 1, and at cycle 7 day 1. Notes on this clone: Antigen: not known.

The V and J ends lost 2 bases and 7 bases, in that order; junction bases with no gene match: 2. This CDR3 is 13 amino acids long. Germline V gene data show CDR1 as MNHEY and CDR2 as SVGAGI. The TCR comes from an adult with an advanced solid tumor such as melanoma, head and neck, liver or kidney cancer. This chain connects TRBV6-5 to TRBJ2-7, with 10 bases lining up with TRBD2. Sequenced here: CD4+ or CD8+ T cells sorted from blood, sampled in a trial of the OX40 agonist ivuxolimab. The CDR3 loop reads CASSYGGLAEQYF. CDR3 sequence (DNA): TGTGCCAGCAGTTACGGGGGACTAGCGGAGCAGTACTTC.